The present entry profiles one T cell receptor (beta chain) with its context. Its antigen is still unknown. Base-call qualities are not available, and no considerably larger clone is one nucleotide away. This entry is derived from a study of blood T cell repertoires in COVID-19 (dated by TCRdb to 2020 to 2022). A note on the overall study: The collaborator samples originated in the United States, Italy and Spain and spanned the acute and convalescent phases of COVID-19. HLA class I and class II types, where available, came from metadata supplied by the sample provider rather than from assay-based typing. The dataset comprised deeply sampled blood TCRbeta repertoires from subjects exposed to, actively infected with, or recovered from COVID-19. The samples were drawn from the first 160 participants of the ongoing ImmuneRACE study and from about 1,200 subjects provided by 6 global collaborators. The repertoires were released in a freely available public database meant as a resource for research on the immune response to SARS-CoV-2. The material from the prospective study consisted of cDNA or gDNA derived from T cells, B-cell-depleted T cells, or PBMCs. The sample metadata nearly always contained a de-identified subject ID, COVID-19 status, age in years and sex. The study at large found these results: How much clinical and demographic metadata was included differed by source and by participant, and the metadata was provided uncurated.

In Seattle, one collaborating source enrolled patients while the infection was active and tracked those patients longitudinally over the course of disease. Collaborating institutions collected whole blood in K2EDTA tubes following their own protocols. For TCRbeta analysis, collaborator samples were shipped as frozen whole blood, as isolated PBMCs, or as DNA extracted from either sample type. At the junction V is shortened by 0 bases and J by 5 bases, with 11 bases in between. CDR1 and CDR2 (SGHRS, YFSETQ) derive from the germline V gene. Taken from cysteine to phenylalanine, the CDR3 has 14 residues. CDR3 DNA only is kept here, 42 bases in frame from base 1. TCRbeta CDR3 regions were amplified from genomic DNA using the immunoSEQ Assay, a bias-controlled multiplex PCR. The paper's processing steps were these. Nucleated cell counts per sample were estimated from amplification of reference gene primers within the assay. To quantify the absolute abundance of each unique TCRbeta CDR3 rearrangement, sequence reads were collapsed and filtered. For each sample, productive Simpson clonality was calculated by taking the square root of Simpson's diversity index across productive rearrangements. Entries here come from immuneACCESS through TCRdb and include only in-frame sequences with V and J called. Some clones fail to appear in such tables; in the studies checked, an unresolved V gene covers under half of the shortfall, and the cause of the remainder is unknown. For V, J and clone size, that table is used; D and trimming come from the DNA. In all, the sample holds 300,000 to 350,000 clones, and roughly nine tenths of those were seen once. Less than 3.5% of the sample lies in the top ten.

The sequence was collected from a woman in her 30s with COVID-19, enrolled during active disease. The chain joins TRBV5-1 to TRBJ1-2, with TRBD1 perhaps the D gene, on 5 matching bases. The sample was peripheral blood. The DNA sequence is TGCGCCAGCAGCTTGGCGACAGACCCATATGGCTACACCTTC. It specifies CASSLATDPYGYTF.